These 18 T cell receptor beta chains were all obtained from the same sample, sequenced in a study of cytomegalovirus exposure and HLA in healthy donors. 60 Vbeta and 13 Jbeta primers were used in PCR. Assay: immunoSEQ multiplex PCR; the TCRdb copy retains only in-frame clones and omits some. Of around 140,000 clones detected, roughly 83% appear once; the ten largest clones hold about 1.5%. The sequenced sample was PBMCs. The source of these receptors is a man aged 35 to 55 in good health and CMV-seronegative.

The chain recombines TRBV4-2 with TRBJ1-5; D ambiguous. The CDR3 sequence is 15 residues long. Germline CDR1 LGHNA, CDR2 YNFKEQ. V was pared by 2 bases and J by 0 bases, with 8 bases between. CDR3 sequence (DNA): TGTGCCAGCAGCCAAAGCCAGGTTAGCAATCAGCCCCAGCATTTT. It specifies CASSQSQVSNQPQHF.

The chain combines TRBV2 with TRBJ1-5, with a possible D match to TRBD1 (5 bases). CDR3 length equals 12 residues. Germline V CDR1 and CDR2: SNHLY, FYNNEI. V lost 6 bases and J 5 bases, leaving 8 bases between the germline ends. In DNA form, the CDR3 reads TGTGCCAGCAGGACAGACGATCAGCCCCAGCATTTT. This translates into CASRTDDQPQHF.

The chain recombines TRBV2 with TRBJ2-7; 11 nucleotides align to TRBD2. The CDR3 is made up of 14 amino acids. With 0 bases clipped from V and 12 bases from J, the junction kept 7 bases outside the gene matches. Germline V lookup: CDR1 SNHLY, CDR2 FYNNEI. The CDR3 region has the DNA TGTGCCAGCAGTGAAGCGAGGCTAGCGGGAGGTGTGTACTTC. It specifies CASSEARLAGGVYF.

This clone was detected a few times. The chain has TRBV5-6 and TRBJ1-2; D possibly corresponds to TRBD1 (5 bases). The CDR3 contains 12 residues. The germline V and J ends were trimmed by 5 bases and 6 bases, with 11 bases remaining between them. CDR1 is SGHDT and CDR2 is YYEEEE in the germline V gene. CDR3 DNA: TGTGCCAGCAGAGCGGGGGTAAATGGCTACACCTTC. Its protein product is CASRAGVNGYTF.

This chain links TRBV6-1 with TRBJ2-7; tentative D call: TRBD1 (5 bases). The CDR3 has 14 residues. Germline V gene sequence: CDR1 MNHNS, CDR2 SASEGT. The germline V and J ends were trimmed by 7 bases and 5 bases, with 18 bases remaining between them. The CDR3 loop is CASTTRGLLNEQYF. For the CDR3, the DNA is TGTGCCAGCACCACAAGGGGTCTCCTAAACGAGCAGTACTTC.

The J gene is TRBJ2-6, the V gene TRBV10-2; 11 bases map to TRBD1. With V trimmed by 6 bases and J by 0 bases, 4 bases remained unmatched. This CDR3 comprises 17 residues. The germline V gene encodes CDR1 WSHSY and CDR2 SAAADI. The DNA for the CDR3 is TGCGCCAGCAGCTTGGGACAGGGGGACTCTGGGGCCAACGTCCTGACTTTC. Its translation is CASSLGQGDSGANVLTF.

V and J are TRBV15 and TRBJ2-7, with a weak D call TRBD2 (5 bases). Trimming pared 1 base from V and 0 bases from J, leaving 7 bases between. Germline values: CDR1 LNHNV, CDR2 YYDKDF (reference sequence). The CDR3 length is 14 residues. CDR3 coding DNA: TGTGCCACCAGCAGAGCTGGACTCTCCTACGAGCAGTACTTC. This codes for CATSRAGLSYEQYF.

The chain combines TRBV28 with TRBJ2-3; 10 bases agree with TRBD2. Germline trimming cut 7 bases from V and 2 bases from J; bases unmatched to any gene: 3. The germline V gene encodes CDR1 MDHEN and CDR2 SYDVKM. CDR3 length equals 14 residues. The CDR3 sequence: CASKAGGPTDTQYF. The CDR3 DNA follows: TGTGCCAGCAAAGCGGGGGGGCCCACAGATACGCAGTATTTT.

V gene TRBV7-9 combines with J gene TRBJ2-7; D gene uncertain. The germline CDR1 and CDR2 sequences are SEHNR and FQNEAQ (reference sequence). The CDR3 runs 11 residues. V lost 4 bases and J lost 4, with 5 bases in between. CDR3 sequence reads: CASSSLYEQYF. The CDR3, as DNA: TGTGCCAGCAGCTCACTTTACGAGCAGTACTTC.

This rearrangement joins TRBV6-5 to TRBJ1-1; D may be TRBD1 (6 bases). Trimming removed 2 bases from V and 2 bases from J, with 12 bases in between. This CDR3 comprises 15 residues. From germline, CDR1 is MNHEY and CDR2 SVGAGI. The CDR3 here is CASSYNRGANTEAFF. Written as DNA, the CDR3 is TGTGCCAGCAGTTACAACCGGGGGGCCAACACTGAAGCTTTCTTT.

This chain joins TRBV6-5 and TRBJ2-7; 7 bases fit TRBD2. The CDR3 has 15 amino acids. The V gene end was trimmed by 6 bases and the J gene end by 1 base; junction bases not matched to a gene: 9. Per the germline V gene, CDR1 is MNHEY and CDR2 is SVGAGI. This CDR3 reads CASRPLAGVSYEQYF. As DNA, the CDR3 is TGTGCCAGCAGACCTCTGGCGGGGGTTTCCTACGAGCAGTACTTC.

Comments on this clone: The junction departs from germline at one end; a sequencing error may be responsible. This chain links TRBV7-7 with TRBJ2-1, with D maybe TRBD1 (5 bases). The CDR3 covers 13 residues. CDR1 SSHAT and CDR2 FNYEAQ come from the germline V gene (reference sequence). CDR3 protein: CASSLEQVGEQFF. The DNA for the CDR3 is TGTGCTAGCAGCTTAGAACAGGTGGGTGAGCAGTTCTTC.

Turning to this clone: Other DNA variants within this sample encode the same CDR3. The CDR3 sequence is CASSLRQGAAQVAFF. CDR3 bases: TGTGCCAGCAGCTTGAGGCAGGGGGCGGCCCAGGTGGCTTTCTTT. This sequence joins TRBV7-8 and TRBJ1-1; 8 bases are a match to TRBD1. The germline CDR1 and CDR2 sequences are SGHVS and FQNEAQ. The CDR3 sequence is 15 residues long. J lost 11 bases, V lost 3 bases, and 14 bases had no gene match.

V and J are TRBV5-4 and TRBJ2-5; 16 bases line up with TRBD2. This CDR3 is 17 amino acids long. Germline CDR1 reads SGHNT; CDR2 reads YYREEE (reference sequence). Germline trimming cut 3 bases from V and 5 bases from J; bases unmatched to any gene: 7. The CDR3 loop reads CASSSGTSGGARETQYF. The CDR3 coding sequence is TGTGCCAGCAGCTCCGGGACTAGCGGGGGGGCCAGGGAGACCCAGTACTTC.

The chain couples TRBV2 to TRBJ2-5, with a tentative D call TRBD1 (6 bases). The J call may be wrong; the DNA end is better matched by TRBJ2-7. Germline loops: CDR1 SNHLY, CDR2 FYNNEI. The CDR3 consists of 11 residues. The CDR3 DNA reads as TGTGCCAGCAGTCCAGGGGCCGAGCAGTACTTC. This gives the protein CASSPGAEQYF.

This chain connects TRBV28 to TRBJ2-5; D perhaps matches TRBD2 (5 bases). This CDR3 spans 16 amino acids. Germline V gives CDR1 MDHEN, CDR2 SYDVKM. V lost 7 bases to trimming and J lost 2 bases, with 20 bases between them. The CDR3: CASTLEASGFQETQYF. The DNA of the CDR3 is TGTGCCAGCACTCTTGAGGCGAGCGGTTTTCAAGAGACCCAGTACTTC.

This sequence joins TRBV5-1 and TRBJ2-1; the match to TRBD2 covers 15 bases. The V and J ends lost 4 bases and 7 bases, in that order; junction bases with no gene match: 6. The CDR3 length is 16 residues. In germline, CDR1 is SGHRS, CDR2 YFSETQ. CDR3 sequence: CASSVGLAGGQNEQFF. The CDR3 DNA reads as TGCGCCAGCAGCGTCGGACTAGCGGGGGGGCAGAATGAGCAGTTCTTC.

CDR3 region: CASGLPGLAGHEQYF. CDR3 in DNA: TGTGCTAGTGGTCTACCTGGACTAGCGGGCCACGAGCAGTACTTC. The chain carries TRBV12-5 and TRBJ2-7; 11 bases map to TRBD2. In germline, CDR1 is LGHNT, CDR2 FRNRAP. The trim removed 5 bases at V and 5 bases at J, leaving 8 bases unmatched. The CDR3 has 15 residues.